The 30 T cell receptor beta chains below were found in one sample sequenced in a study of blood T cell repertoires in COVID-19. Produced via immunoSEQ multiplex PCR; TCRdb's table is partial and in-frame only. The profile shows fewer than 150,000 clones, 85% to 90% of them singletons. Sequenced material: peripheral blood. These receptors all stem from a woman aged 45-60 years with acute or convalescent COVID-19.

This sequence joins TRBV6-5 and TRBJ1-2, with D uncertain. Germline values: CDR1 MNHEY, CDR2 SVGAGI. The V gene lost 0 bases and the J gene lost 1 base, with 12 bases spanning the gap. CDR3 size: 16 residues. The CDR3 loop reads CASSYSKYTSNYGYTF. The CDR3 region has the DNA TGTGCCAGCAGTTACTCGAAGTACACTAGTAACTATGGCTACACCTTC.

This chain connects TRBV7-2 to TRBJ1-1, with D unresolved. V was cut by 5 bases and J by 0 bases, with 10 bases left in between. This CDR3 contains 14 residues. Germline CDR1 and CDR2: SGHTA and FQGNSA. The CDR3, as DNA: TGTGCCAGCAGCACAGCCCGAATGAACACTGAAGCTTTCTTT. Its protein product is CASSTARMNTEAFF.

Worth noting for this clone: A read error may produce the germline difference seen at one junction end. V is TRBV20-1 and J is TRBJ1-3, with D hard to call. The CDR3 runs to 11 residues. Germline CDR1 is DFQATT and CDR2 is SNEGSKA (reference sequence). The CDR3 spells CSARDSNTIYF. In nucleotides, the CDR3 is TGCAGTGCCAGAGACTCGAACACCATATATTTT.

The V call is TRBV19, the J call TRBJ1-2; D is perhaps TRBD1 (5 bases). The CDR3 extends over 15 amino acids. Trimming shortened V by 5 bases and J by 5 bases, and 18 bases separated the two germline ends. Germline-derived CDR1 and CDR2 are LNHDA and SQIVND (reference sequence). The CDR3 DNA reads TGTGCCAGTAGTCCGGGGGGGGGAAGCCGGTATGGCTACACCTTC. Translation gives CASSPGGGSRYGYTF.

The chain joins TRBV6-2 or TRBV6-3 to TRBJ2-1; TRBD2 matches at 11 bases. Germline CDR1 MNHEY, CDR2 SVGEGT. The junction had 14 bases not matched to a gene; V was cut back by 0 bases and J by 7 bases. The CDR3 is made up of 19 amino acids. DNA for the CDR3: TGTGCCAGCAGTTACTCGGGCCATTTAACTAGCGGGAGTAATAATGAGCAGTTCTTC. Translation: CASSYSGHLTSGSNNEQFF.

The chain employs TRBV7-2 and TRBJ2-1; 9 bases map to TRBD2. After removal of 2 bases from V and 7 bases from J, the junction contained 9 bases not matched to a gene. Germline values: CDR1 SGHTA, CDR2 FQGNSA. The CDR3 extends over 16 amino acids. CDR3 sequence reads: CASSLWERREGNEQFF. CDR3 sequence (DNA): TGTGCCAGCAGCTTATGGGAGAGGCGGGAGGGAAATGAGCAGTTCTTC.

CDR3 nucleotide sequence: TGTGCCAGCTCATCGACGACAGTTATCTCCTATGGCTACACCTTC. Encoded protein: CASSSTTVISYGYTF. The chain joins TRBV18 to TRBJ1-2; D may be TRBD1 (5 bases). Trimming left V 5 bases short and J 4 bases short, with 17 bases between. The germline V gene has CDR1 KGHSH and CDR2 LQKENI. CDR3 size: 15 residues.

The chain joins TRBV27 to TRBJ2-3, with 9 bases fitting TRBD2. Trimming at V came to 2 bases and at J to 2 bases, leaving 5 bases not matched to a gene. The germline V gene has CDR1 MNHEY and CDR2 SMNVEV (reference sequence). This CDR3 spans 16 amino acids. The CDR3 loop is CASSLESGRTTDTQYF. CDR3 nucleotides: TGTGCCAGCAGTTTAGAGAGCGGGAGGACCACAGATACGCAGTATTTT.

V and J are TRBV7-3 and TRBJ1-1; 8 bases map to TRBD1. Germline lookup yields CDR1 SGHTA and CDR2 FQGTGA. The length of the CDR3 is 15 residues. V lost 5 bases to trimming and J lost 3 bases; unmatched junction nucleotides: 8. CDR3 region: CASSPRGQADTEAFF. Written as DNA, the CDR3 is TGTGCCAGCAGCCCCAGGGGACAGGCAGACACTGAAGCTTTCTTT.

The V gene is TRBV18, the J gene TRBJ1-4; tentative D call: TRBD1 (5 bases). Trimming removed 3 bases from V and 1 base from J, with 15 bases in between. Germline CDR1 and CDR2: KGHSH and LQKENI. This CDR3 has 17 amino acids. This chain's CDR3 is CASSPAPWGRTNEKLFF. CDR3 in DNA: TGTGCCAGCTCACCCGCACCCTGGGGCCGAACTAATGAAAAACTGTTTTTT.

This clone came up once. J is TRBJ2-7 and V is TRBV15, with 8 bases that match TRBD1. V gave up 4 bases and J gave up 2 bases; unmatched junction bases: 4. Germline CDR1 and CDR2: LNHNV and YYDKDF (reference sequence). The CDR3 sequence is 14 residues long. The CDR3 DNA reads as TGTGCCACCAGCACCGGGGACAGGCCCTACGAGCAGTACTTC. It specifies CATSTGDRPYEQYF.

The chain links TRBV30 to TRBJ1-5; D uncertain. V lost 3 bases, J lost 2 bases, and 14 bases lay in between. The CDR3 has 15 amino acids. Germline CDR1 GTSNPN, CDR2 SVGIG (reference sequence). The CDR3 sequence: CAWRLSGGGNQPQHF. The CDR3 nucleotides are TGTGCCTGGAGGTTATCAGGAGGAGGCAATCAGCCCCAGCATTTT.

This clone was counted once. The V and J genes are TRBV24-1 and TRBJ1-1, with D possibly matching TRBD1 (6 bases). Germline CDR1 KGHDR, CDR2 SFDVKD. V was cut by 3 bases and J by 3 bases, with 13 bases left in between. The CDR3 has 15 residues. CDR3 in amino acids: CATSDPGRGHTEAFF. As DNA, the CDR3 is TGTGCCACCAGTGATCCGGGCAGGGGTCACACTGAAGCTTTCTTT.

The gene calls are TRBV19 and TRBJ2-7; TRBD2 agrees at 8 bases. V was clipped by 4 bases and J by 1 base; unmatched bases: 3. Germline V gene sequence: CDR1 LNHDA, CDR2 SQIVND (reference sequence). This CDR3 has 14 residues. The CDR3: CASSRGLESYEQYF. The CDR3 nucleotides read TGTGCCAGTAGTAGGGGACTAGAGTCCTACGAGCAGTACTTC.

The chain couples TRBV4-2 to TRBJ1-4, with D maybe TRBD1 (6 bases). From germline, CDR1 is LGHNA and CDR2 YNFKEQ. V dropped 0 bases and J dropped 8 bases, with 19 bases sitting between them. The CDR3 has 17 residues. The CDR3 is CASSQDLGGQAWEKLFF. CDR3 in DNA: TGTGCCAGCAGCCAAGATCTGGGGGGGCAAGCATGGGAAAAACTGTTTTTT.

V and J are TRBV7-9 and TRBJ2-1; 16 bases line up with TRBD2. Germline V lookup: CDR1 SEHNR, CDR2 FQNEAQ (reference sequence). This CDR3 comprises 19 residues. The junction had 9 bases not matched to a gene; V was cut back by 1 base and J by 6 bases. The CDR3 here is CASSLVGGLAGGIPNEQFF. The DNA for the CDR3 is TGTGCCAGCAGCTTAGTCGGGGGACTAGCGGGAGGGATCCCCAATGAGCAGTTCTTC.

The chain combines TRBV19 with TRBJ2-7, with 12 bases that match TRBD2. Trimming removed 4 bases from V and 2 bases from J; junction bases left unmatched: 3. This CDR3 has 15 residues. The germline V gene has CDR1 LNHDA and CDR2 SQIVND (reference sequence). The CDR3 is CASSKLAGGAYEQYF. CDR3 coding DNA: TGTGCCAGTAGTAAACTAGCGGGAGGAGCCTACGAGCAGTACTTC. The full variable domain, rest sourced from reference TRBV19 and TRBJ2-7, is DGGITQSPKYLFRKEGQNVTLSCEQNLNHDAMYWYRQDPGQGLRLIYYSQIVNDFQKGDIAEGYSVSREKKESFPLTVTSAQKNPTAFYLCASSKLAGGAYEQYFGPGTRLTVT.

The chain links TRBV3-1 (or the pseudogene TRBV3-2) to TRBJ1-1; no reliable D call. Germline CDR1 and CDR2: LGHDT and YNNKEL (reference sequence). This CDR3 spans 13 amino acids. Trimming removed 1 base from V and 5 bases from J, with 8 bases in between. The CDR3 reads CASSQGGLTEAFF. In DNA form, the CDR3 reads TGTGCCAGCAGCCAAGGAGGGCTGACTGAAGCTTTCTTT.

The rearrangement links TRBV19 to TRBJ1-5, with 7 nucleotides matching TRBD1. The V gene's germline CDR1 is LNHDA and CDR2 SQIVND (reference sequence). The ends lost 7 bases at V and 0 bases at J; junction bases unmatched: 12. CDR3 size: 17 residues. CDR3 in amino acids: CASTPRGLTASNQPQHF. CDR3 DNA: TGTGCCAGTACCCCAAGGGGGCTGACAGCTAGCAATCAGCCCCAGCATTTT. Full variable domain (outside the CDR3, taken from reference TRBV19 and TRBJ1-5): DGGITQSPKYLFRKEGQNVTLSCEQNLNHDAMYWYRQDPGQGLRLIYYSQIVNDFQKGDIAEGYSVSREKKESFPLTVTSAQKNPTAFYLCASTPRGLTASNQPQHFGDGTRLSIL.

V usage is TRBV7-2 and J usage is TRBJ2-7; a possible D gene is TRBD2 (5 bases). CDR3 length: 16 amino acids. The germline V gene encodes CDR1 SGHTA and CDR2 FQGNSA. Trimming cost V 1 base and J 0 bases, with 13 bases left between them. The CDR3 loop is CASSLGPPGGSYEQYF. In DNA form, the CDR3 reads TGTGCCAGCAGCTTAGGACCACCTGGAGGCTCCTACGAGCAGTACTTC.

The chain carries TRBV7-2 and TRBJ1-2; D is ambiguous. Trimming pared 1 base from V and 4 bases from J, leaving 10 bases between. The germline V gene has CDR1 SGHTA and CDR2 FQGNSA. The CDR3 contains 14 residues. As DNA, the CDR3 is TGTGCCAGCAGCTTAGAGTGGGCGGGCTATGGCTACACCTTC. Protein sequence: CASSLEWAGYGYTF. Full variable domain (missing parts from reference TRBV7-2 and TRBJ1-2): GAGVSQSPSNKVTEKGKDVELRCDPISGHTALYWYRQSLGQGLEFLIYFQGNSAPDKSGLPSDRFSAERTGGSVSTLTIQRTQQEDSAVYLCASSLEWAGYGYTFGSGTRLTVV.

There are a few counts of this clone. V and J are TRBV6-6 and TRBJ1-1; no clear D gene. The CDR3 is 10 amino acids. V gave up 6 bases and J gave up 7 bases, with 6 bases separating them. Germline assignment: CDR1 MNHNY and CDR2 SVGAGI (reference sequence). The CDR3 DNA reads TGTGCCAGCAGCCAGGTTGAAGCTTTCTTT. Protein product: CASSQVEAFF.

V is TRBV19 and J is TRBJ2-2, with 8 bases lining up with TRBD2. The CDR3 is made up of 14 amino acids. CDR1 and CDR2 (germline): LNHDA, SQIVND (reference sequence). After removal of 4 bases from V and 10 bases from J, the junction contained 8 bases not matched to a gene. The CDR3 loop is CASSRQREFVELFF. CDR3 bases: TGTGCCAGTAGTAGACAGCGGGAGTTTGTGGAGCTGTTTTTT.

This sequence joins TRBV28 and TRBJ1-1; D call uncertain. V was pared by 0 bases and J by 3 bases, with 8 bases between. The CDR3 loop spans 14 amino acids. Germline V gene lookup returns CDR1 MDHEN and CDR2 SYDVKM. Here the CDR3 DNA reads TGTGCCAGCAGTTTATGGGCGGGAGACACTGAAGCTTTCTTT. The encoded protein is CASSLWAGDTEAFF.

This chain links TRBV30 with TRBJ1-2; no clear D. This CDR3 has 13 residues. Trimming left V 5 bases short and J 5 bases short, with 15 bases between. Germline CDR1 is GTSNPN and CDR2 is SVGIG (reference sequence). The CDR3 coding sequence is TGTGCCTGGGGCCCCCTGCCTCCGTATGGCTACACCTTC. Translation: CAWGPLPPYGYTF.

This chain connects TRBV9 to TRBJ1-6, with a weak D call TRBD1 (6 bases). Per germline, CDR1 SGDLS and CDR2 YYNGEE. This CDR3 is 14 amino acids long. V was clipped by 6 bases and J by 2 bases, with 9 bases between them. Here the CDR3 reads CASTDRPYNSPLHF. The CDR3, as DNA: TGTGCCAGCACGGACAGACCCTATAATTCACCCCTCCACTTT.

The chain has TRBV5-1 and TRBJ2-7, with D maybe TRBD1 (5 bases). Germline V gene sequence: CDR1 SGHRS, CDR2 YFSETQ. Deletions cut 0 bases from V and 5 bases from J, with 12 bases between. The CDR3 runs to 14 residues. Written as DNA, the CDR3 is TGCGCCAGCAGCTTGGGCCAGGGTGGTAACGAGCAGTACTTC. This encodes CASSLGQGGNEQYF.

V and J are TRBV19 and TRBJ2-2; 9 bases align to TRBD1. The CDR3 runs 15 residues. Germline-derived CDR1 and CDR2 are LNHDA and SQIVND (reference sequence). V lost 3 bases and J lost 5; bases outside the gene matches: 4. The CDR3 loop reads CASSITGGRTGELFF. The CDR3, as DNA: TGTGCCAGTAGTATTACAGGGGGCCGTACCGGGGAGCTGTTTTTT.

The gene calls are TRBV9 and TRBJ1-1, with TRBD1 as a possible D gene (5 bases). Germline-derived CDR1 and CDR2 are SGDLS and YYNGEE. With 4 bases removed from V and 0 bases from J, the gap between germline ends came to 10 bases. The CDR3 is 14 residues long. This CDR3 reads CASSRGTMNTEAFF. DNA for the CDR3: TGTGCCAGCAGCAGGGGAACAATGAACACTGAAGCTTTCTTT.

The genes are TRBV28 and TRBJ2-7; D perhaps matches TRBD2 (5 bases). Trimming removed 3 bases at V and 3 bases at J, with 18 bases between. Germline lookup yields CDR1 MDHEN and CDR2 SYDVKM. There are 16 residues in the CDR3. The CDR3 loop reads CASSFPQRAENYEQYF. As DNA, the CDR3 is TGTGCCAGCAGTTTCCCCCAGCGAGCGGAGAACTACGAGCAGTACTTC. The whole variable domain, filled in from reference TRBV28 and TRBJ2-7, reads DVKVTQSSRYLVKRTGEKVFLECVQDMDHENMFWYRQDPGLGLRLIYFSYDVKMKEKGDIPEGYSVSREKKERFSLILESASTNQTSMYLCASSFPQRAENYEQYFGPGTRLTVT.